This T cell receptor (beta chain) was profiled in a study of blood T cell repertoires in COVID-19. Turning to the study itself: The United States, Italy and Spain were the sources of the acute and convalescent COVID-19 samples. In each case, the material was cDNA or gDNA derived from T cells, B-cell-depleted T cells, or PBMCs.

The CDR3 covers 14 residues. CDR1 is SGHTA and CDR2 is FQGNSA in the germline V gene. Trimming cost V 4 bases and J 3 bases, with 13 bases left between them. TCRdb's copy holds only in-frame clones and misses some; the assay was immunoSEQ multiplex PCR. The top ten hold under 8% of the sample, which has 280,000 or so clones, 88% seen once. This clone was counted once. The sample comprised peripheral blood. This receptor was taken from a woman aged 25-40 years who had recovered from COVID-19. This sequence joins TRBV7-2 and TRBJ2-7, with D uncertain. The CDR3, as DNA: TGTGCCAGCAGCTCCCCGTATGAGAGCTACGAGCAGTACTTC. Its translation: CASSSPYESYEQYF.